Below are 11 T cell receptor beta chains sequenced from a single sample in a study of shared clonotypes between healthy human individuals. Produced via immunoSEQ multiplex PCR; TCRdb's table is partial and in-frame only. The data hold a few million clones, with 85% to 95% observed a single time. Source material: naive CD4+ T cells from PBMCs. Subset given: CD45RA+ positively selected. These receptors were taken from a man between 18 and 29 years old in good health. Some clones in this sample may be carry-over from other donors' samples.

The table lists this clone with a count of one. The genes are TRBV6-6 and TRBJ2-7; 12 bases are shared with TRBD2. Losses at the gene ends were 5 bases for V and 2 bases for J; bases not matched to a gene: 1. CDR3 length: 14 residues. Germline CDR1 and CDR2: MNHNY and SVGAGI (reference sequence). CDR3 DNA: TGTGCCAGCAGTGGACTAGCGGGAACCTACGAGCAGTACTTC. Translated: CASSGLAGTYEQYF.

The chain links TRBV10-2 to TRBJ2-1, with 7 bases identical to TRBD1. Trimming took 5 bases from V and 9 from J; bases not matched to a gene: 16. This CDR3 is built from 16 residues. CDR1 is WSHSY, CDR2 SAAADI, per germline. CDR3 bases: TGCGCCAGCAGTTCCAACCGGGACAGCCGACCTGGTGAGCAGTTCTTC. Translating gives CASSSNRDSRPGEQFF.

The chain links TRBV7-9 to TRBJ1-2; 7 bases fit TRBD1. The CDR3 runs 13 residues. Trimming at V came to 2 bases and at J to 7 bases, leaving 4 bases not matched to a gene. Germline V CDR1 and CDR2: SEHNR, FQNEAQ (reference sequence). The CDR3 reads CASSLPRDSGYTF. The DNA for the CDR3 is TGTGCCAGCAGCTTACCCAGGGACAGTGGCTACACCTTC. The whole variable domain, remainder taken from reference TRBV7-9 and TRBJ1-2, is DTGVSQNPRHKITKRGQNVTFRCDPISEHNRLYWYRQTLGQGPEFLTYFQNEAQLEKSRLLSDRFSAERPKGSFSTLEIQRTEQGDSAMYLCASSLPRDSGYTFGSGTRLTVV.

The J gene is TRBJ2-1, the V gene TRBV9; no clear D gene. This CDR3 is built from 15 residues. Germline V gene lookup returns CDR1 SGDLS and CDR2 YYNGEE. V lost 0 bases, J lost 6 bases, and 13 bases lay in between. Here the CDR3 reads CASSVGASQFNEQFF. CDR3 sequence (DNA): TGTGCCAGCAGCGTAGGTGCGAGTCAGTTCAATGAGCAGTTCTTC. Supplemented by reference TRBV9 and TRBJ2-1, the full variable domain reads DSGVTQTPKHLITATGQRVTLRCSPRSGDLSVYWYQQSLDQGLQFLIQYYNGEERAKGNILERFSAQQFPDLHSELNLSSLELGDSALYFCASSVGASQFNEQFFGPGTRLTVL.

The chain joins TRBV19 to TRBJ2-2, with 11 positions matching TRBD2. Germline CDR1 reads LNHDA; CDR2 reads SQIVND (reference sequence). The J segment lost 0 bases and the V segment lost 6 bases, leaving 0 bases of the junction unmatched. The CDR3 runs 15 residues. CDR3 in DNA: TGTGCCAGTAGGACTAGCGGGGCGAACACCGGGGAGCTGTTTTTT. Its protein is CASRTSGANTGELFF.

The gene calls are TRBV15 and TRBJ2-1; TRBD2 agrees at 12 bases. Germline V gene data show CDR1 as LNHNV and CDR2 as YYDKDF (reference sequence). With 1 base clipped from V and 7 bases from J, the junction kept 11 bases outside the gene matches. There are 18 residues in the CDR3. The CDR3, as DNA: TGTGCCACCAGCAGAGGGAGGACTAGCGGGACAGGAATAAATGAGCAGTTCTTC. Protein: CATSRGRTSGTGINEQFF. The whole variable domain, filled in from reference TRBV15 and TRBJ2-1, reads DAMVIQNPRYQVTQFGKPVTLSCSQTLNHNVMYWYQQKSSQAPKLLFHYYDKDFNNEADTPDNFQSRRPNTSFCFLDIRSPGLGDTAMYLCATSRGRTSGTGINEQFFGPGTRLTVL.

V usage is TRBV19 and J usage is TRBJ2-1; weak D call: TRBD2 (6 bases). V lost 0 bases, J lost 8 bases, and 14 bases lay in between. The CDR3 runs to 15 residues. Germline assignment: CDR1 LNHDA and CDR2 SQIVND (reference sequence). For the CDR3, the DNA is TGTGCCAGTAGTATAGATGCTCGGGGGTATGATGAGCAGTTCTTC. As protein: CASSIDARGYDEQFF. Drawing the rest from reference TRBV19 and TRBJ2-1, the complete variable domain is DGGITQSPKYLFRKEGQNVTLSCEQNLNHDAMYWYRQDPGQGLRLIYYSQIVNDFQKGDIAEGYSVSREKKESFPLTVTSAQKNPTAFYLCASSIDARGYDEQFFGPGTRLTVL.

The chain combines TRBV5-1 with TRBJ2-1; 13 bases are shared with TRBD2. V dropped 5 bases and J dropped 9; count of bases not matched to a gene: 8. This CDR3 region has 15 residues. The germline V gene has CDR1 SGHRS and CDR2 YFSETQ. Here the CDR3 DNA reads TGCGCCAGCAGGCCCACGGGACTAGCGGGAAGTGAGCAGTTCTTC. Translated: CASRPTGLAGSEQFF.

This chain joins TRBV2 and TRBJ2-2, with TRBD2 matching 11 bases. Looked up from germline, CDR1 is SNHLY and CDR2 is FYNNEI. V lost 8 bases to trimming and J lost 8 bases; unmatched junction nucleotides: 10. This CDR3 spans 15 amino acids. The CDR3 spells CASGLAGGGVGELFF. Written as DNA, the CDR3 is TGTGCCAGCGGTCTAGCGGGAGGAGGTGTTGGGGAGCTGTTTTTT.

The J gene is TRBJ2-3, the V gene TRBV6-6; D possibly corresponds to TRBD1 (5 bases). The CDR3 extends over 14 amino acids. Trimming removed 6 bases from V and 1 base from J, with 11 bases in between. Germline CDR1 MNHNY, CDR2 SVGAGI (reference sequence). The CDR3 reads CASRPMTGTDTQYF. The CDR3 DNA follows: TGTGCCAGCAGACCTATGACAGGCACAGATACGCAGTATTTT.

J is TRBJ2-6 and V is TRBV5-6, with D perhaps matching TRBD1 (5 bases). V was trimmed by 1 base and J by 2 bases, leaving 10 bases between them. The CDR3 has 16 residues. CDR1 and CDR2 from the germline V gene are SGHDT and YYEEEE. The CDR3 protein is CASSLRQGTGANVLTF. In DNA, the CDR3 is TGTGCCAGCAGCTTGAGGCAGGGTACTGGGGCCAACGTCCTGACTTTC.